The clone carrying this TCR beta chain was picked up a small number of times. The CDR3 consists of 11 residues. Germline V gives CDR1 GTSNPN, CDR2 SVGIG (reference sequence). V dropped 1 base and J dropped 13 bases, with 13 bases sitting between them. The sample originates from a study of PD-L1 blockade in urothelial cancer. The time point here: pretreatment peripheral blood. Synthetic analogs of TCR templates were spiked into every PCR. Profiling relied on immunoSEQ multiplex PCR, and the TCRdb table lists in-frame clones only, not all of them. The table lists almost 90,000 clones, around 84% of them singletons, with 2% to 2.5% in the top ten.

The chain couples TRBV30 to TRBJ1-1; possible D gene TRBD1, 6 bases. This clonotype originated in a man between 60 and 75 years old with urothelial cancer. Source: PBMCs, taken around atezolizumab (anti-PD-L1) treatment. For the CDR3, the DNA is TGTGCCTGGAGTGGATCTTTCAGGGGTTTCTTT. Encoded protein: CAWSGSFRGFF.